Sequencing of this T cell receptor (beta chain) was carried out in a study of identifying expanded T cells in peripheral blood. Study-level findings and limits: Variance in clone template counts between approximately 2-week samples significantly increased with total template count across all healthy donors. Technical replicates showed around 1.2 changed clones; two weeks about 16.4; four weeks 19.

The CDR3 totals 19 residues. Trimming took 3 bases from V and 8 from J; bases not matched to a gene: 18. Germline-derived CDR1 and CDR2 are GTSNPN and SVGIG (reference sequence). A remark on this clone: Its antigen is unidentified.

The assay was immunoSEQ multiplex PCR, and TCRdb's table has in-frame clones only and misses some. The sample has 130,000 or so clones; approximately 84% are singletons. The sample consisted of blood. The sequence was obtained from a person aged 18 to 75 in good health. V and J are TRBV30 and TRBJ1-6, with TRBD1 identical over 11 bases. The CDR3 nucleotides read TGTGCCTGGAGCAACGTTAGACTGCGGACAGGGGGCTTTGATTCACCCCTCCACTTT. Its protein is CAWSNVRLRTGGFDSPLHF.